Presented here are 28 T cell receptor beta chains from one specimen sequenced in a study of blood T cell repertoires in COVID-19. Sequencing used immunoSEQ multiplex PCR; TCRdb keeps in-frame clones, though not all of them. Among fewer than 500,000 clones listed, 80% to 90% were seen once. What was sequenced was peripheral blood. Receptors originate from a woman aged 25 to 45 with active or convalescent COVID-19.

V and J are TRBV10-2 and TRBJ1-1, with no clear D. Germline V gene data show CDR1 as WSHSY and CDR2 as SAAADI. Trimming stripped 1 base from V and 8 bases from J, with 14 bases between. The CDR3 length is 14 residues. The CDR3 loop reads CASSELRQVKEAFF. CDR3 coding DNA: TGCGCCAGCAGTGAGTTACGCCAGGTAAAGGAAGCTTTCTTT.

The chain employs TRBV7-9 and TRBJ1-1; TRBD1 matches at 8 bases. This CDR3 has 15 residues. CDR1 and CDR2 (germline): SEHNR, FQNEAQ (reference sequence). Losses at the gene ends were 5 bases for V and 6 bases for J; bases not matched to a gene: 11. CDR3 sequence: CASSPSRDRFAEAFF. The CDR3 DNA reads TGTGCCAGCAGCCCGTCCCGGGACAGGTTCGCTGAAGCTTTCTTT.

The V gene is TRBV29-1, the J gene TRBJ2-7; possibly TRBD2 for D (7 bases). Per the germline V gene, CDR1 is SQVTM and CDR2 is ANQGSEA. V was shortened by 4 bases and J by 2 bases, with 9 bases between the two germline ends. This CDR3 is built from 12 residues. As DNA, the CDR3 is TGCAGCGTTGTAGGGGGGGCCTACGAGCAGTACTTC. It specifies CSVVGGAYEQYF.

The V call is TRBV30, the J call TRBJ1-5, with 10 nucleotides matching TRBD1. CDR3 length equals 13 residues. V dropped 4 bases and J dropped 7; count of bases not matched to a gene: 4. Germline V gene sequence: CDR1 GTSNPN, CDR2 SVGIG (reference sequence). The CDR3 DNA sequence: TGTGCCTGGAAGGGACAGGGGCTCCAGCCCCAGCATTTT. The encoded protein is CAWKGQGLQPQHF.

The CDR3 region has the DNA TGTGCCAGCAGTCGCGGACAGGGCCAGCCCCAGCATTTT. Its protein is CASSRGQGQPQHF. This chain uses TRBV27 with TRBJ1-5, with 8 bases identical to TRBD1. The V gene's germline CDR1 is MNHEY and CDR2 SMNVEV (reference sequence). The CDR3 sequence is 13 residues long. With V trimmed by 5 bases and J by 7 bases, 4 bases remained unmatched.

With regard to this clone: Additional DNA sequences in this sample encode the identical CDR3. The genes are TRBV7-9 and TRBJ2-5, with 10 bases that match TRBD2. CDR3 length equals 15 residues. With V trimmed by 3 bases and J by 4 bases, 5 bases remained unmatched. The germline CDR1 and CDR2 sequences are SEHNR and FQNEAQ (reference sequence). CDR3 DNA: TGTGCCAGCAGCTTGAGCGGGGGGGCCACAGAGACCCAGTACTTC. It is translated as CASSLSGGATETQYF.

In DNA, the CDR3 is TGTGCCAGCAGCTCCCAAATAAACACGATCCAGTATGGCTACACCTTC. Its protein product is CASSSQINTIQYGYTF. V usage is TRBV7-9 and J usage is TRBJ1-2; D gene unclear. V lost 4 bases and J lost 5, with 20 bases in between. CDR1 SEHNR and CDR2 FQNEAQ come from the germline V gene (reference sequence). The length of the CDR3 is 16 residues.

The CDR3 DNA follows: TGTGCCACCAGCAGAGATCAAAGTGGGGGCCGCGAGCAGTACTTC. Protein sequence: CATSRDQSGGREQYF. The chain carries TRBV15 and TRBJ2-7; possible D gene TRBD1, 6 bases. This CDR3 region has 15 residues. Trimming left V 0 bases short and J 6 bases short, with 15 bases between. Per germline, CDR1 LNHNV and CDR2 YYDKDF (reference sequence).

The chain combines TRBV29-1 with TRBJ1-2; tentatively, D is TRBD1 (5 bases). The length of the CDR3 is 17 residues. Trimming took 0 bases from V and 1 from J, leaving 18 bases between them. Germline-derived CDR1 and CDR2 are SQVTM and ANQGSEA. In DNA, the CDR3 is TGCAGCGTTGAAGATTGGGGGGGAGCAGGGCGTAACTATGGCTACACCTTC. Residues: CSVEDWGGAGRNYGYTF.

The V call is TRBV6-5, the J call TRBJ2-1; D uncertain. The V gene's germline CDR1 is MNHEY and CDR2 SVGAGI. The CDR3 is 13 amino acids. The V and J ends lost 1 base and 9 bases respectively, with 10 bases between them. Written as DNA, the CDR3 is TGTGCCAGCAGTTACTTCTCCGGTTTTGAGCAGTTCTTC. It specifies CASSYFSGFEQFF.

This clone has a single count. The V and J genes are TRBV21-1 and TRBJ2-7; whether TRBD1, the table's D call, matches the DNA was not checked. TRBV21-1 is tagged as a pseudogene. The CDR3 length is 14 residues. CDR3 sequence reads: CASSTWGGFYEQYF. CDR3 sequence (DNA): TGTGCCAGCAGCACCTGGGGCGGATTCTACGAGCAGTACTTC.

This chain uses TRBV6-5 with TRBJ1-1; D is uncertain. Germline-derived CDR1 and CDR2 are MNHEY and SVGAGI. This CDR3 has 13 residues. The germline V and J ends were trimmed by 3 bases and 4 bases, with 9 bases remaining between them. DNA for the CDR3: TGTGCCAGCAGTTATCGGGTAGGCACTGAAGCTTTCTTT. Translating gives CASSYRVGTEAFF.

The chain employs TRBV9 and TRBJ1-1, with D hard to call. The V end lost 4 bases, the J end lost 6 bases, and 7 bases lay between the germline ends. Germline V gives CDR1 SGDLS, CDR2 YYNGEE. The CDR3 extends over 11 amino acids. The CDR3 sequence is CASSPQSEAFF. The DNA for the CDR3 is TGTGCCAGCAGCCCCCAGTCTGAAGCTTTCTTT.

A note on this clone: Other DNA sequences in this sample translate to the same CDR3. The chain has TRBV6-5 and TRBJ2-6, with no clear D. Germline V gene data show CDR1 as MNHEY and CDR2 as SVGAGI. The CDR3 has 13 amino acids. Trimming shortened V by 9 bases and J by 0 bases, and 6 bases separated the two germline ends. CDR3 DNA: TGTGCCAGTAGCAGCTCTGGGGCCAACGTCCTGACTTTC. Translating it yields CASSSSGANVLTF.

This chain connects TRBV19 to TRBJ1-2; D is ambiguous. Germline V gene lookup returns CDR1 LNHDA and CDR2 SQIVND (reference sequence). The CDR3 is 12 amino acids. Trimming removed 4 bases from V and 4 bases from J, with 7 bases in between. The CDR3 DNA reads TGTGCCAGTAGTAATTTCCTCTATGGCTACACCTTC. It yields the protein CASSNFLYGYTF.

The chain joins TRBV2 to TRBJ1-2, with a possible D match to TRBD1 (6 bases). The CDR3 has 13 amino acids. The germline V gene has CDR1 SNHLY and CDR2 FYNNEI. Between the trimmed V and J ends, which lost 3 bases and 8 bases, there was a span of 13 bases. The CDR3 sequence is CASSEDSLGGYTF. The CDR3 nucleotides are TGTGCCAGCAGTGAGGACAGTCTAGGGGGCTACACCTTC.

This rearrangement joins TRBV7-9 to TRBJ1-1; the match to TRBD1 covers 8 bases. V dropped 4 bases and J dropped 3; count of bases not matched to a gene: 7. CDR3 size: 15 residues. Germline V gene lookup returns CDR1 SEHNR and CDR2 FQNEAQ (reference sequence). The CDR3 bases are TGTGCCAGCAGCTATTCCGGGACAGGCGACACTGAAGCTTTCTTT. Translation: CASSYSGTGDTEAFF.

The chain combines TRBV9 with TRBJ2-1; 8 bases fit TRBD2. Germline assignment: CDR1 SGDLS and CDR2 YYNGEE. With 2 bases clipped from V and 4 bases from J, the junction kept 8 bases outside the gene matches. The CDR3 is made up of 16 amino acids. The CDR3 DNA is TGTGCCAGCAGCGTTGCAGCGGGAGTCGGGTACAATGAGCAGTTCTTC. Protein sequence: CASSVAAGVGYNEQFF.

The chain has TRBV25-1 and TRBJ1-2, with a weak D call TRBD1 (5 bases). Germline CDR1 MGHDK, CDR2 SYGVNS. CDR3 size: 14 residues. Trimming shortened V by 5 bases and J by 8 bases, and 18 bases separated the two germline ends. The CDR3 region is CASSSTWGSEGYTF. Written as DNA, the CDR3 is TGTGCCAGCAGTTCCACCTGGGGCTCGGAAGGCTACACCTTC.

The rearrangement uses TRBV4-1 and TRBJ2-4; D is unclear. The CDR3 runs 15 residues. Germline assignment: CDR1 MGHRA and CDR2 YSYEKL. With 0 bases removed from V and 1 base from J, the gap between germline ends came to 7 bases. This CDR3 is CASSQEPGAKNIQYF. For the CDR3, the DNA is TGCGCCAGCAGCCAAGAACCCGGTGCCAAAAACATTCAGTACTTC.

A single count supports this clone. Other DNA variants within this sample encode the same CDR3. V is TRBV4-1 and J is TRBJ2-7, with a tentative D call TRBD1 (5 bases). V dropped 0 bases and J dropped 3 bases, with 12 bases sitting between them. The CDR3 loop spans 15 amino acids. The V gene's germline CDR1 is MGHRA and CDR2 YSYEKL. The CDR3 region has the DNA TGCGCCAGCAGCCAAGATAGGGGAAGCAGCTACGAGCAGTACTTC. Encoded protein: CASSQDRGSSYEQYF.

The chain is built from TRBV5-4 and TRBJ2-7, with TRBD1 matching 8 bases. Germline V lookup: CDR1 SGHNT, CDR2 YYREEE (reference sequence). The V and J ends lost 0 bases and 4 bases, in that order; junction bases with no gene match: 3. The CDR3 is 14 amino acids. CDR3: CASSLETGVYEQYF. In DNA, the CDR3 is TGTGCCAGCAGCTTGGAGACAGGGGTTTACGAGCAGTACTTC.

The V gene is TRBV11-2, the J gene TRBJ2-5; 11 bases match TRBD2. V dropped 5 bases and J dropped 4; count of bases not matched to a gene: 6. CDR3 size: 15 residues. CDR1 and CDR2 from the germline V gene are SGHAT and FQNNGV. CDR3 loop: CASSLSGGASETQYF. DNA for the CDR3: TGTGCCAGCAGCCTTAGCGGGGGGGCCTCAGAGACCCAGTACTTC.

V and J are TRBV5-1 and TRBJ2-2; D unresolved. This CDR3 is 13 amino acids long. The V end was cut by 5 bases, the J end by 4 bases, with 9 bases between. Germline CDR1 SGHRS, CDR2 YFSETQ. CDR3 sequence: CASSLPSTGELFF. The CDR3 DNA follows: TGCGCCAGCAGTCTACCGAGCACCGGGGAGCTGTTTTTT.

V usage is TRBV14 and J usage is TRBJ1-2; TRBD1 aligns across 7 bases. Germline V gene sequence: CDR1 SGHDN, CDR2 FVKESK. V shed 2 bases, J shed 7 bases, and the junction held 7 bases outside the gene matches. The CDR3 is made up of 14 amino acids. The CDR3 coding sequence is TGTGCCAGCAGCCAATCCGACAGGGTGGCTGGCTACACCTTC. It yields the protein CASSQSDRVAGYTF.

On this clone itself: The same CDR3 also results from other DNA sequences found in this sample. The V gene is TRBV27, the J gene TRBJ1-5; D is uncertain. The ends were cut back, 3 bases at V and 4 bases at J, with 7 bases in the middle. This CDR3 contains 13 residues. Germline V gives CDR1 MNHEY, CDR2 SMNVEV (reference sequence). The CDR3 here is CASSLTGNQPQHF. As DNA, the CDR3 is TGTGCCAGCAGTTTGACGGGGAATCAGCCCCAGCATTTT.

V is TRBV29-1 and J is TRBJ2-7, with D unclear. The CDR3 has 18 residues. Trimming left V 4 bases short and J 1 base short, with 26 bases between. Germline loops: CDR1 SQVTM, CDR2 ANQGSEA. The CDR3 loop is CSVASGSKHEWSSYEQYF. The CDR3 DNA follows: TGCAGCGTTGCGTCTGGCAGTAAACACGAGTGGAGTTCCTACGAGCAGTACTTC.

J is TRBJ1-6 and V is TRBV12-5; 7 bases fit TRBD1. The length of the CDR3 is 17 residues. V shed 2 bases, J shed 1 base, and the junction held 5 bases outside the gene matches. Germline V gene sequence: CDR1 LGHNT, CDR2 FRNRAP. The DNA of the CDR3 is TGTGCTAGTGGTTTGTACCAGGGGGTATCCTATAATTCACCCCTCCACTTT. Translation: CASGLYQGVSYNSPLHF. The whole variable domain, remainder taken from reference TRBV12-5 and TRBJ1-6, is DARVTQTPRHKVTEMGQEVTMRCQPILGHNTVFWYRQTMMQGLELLAYFRNRAPLDDSGMPKDRFSAEMPDATLATLKIQPSEPRDSAVYFCASGLYQGVSYNSPLHFGNGTRLTVT.